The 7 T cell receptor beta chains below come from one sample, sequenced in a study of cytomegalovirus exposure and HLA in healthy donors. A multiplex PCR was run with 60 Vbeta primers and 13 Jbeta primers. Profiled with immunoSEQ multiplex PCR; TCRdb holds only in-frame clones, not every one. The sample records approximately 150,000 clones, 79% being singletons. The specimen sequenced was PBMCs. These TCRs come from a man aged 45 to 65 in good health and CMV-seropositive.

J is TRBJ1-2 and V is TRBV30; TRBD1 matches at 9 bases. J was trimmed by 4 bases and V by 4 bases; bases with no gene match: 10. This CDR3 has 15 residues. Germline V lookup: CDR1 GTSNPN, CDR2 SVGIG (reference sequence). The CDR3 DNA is TGTGCCTGGACAGATTGGGGACAGGGTCCCTATGGCTACACCTTC. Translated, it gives CAWTDWGQGPYGYTF.

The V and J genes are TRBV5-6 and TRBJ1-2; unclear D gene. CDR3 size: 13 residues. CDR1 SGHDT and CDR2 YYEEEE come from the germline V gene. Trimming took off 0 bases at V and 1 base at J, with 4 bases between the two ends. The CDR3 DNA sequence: TGTGCCAGCAGCTTGGTTAATAACTATGGCTACACCTTC. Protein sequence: CASSLVNNYGYTF.

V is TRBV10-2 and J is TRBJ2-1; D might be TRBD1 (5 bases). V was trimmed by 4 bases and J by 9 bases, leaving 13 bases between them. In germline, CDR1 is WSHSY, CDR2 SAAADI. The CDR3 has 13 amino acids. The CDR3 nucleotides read TGCGCCAGCAGTGTATCTCAGGGCACTGAGCAGTTCTTC. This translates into CASSVSQGTEQFF.

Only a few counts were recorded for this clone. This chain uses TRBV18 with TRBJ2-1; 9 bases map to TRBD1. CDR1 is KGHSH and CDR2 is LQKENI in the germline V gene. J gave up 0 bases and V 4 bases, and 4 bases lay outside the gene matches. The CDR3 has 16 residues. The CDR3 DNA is TGTGCCAGCTCACTACGGACAGGGGACTCCTACAATGAGCAGTTCTTC. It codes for CASSLRTGDSYNEQFF.

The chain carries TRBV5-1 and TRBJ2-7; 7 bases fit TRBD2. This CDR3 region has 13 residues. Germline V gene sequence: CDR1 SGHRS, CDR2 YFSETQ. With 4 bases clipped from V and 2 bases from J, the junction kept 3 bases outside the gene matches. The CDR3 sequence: CASSPTSTYEQYF. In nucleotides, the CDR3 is TGCGCCAGCAGCCCGACTAGCACCTACGAGCAGTACTTC.

CDR3 sequence: CASSYSLNTGELFF. CDR3 nucleotide sequence: TGTGCCAGCAGCTACAGCTTGAACACCGGGGAGCTGTTTTTT. This chain connects TRBV11-3 to TRBJ2-2; D unclear. The CDR3 is 14 residues long. V was shortened by 4 bases and J by 1 base, with 7 bases between the two germline ends. The germline V gene has CDR1 SGHNT and CDR2 YENEEA.

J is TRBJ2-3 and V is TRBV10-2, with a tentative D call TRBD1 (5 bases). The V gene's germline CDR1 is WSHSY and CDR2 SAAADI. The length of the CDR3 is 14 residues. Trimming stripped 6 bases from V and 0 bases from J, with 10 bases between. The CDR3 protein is CASRVDTSTDTQYF. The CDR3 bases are TGCGCCAGCAGAGTGGACACTAGCACAGATACGCAGTATTTT.